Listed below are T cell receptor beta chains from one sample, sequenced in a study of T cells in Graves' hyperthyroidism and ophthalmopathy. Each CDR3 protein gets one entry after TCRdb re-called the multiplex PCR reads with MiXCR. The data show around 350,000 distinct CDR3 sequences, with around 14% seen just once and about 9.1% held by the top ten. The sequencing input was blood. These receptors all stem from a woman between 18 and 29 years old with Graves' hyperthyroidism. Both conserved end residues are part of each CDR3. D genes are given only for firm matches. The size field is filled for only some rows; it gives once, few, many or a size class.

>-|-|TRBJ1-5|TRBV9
TGTGCCAGCAGCGTAGGGTCGGGGTATCAGCCCCAGCATTTT
CASSVGSGYQPQHF
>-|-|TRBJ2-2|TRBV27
TGTGCCAGCAGTTTAACGCGGGTGAACACCGGGGAGCTGTTTTTT
CASSLTRVNTGELFF
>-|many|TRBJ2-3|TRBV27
TGTGCCAGCAGACACGGGACTAGCACAGATACGCAGTATTTT
CASRHGTSTDTQYF
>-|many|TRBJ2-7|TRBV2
TGTGCCAGCCTTATTTGGAGGGAAGAACCCTACGAGCAGTACTTC
CASLIWREEPYEQYF
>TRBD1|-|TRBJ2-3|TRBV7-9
TGTGCCAGCAGCTTAATGACAGGGATCACAGATACGCAGTATTTT
CASSLMTGITDTQYF
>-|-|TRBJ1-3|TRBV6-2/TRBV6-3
TGTGCCAGCAGTCGGTCAGGGACTGGAAACACCATATATTTT
CASSRSGTGNTIYF
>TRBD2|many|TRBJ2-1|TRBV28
TGTGCCAGCAGAGCCTGGACTAGCGGCGACAATGAGCAGTTCTTC
CASRAWTSGDNEQFF
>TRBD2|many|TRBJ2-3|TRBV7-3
TGTGCCAGCAGCTTAATCGGGGGGTTCGCCACAGATACGCAGTATTTT
CASSLIGGFATDTQYF
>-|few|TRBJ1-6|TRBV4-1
TGCGCCAGCAGCCTACTTAGCGTCCGTAATTCACCCCTCCACTTT
CASSLLSVRNSPLHF
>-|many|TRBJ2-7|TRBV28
TGTGCCAGCAGTCCTAGGTGGTATCGGTACGAGCAGTACTTC
CASSPRWYRYEQYF
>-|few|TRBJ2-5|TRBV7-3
TGTGCCAGCAGCCCGTGGGGCAGGGCTCAAGAGACCCAGTACTTC
CASSPWGRAQETQYF
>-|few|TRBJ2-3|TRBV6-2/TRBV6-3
TGTGCCAGCAGTTATACGGCGGCACCCGGAGATACGCAGTATTTT
CASSYTAAPGDTQYF
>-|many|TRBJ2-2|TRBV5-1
TGCGCCAGCGGCCTAGGGGGTCTCACCGGGGAGCTGTTTTTT
CASGLGGLTGELFF
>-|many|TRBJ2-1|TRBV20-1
TGCAGTGCTACCCGGACGAACACCTACAATGAGCAGTTCTTC
CSATRTNTYNEQFF